This T cell receptor (beta chain) emerged from a study of T cell responses to AZD1222 COVID-19 vaccine. The protocol was immunoSEQ multiplex PCR, while the TCRdb copy is restricted to in-frame clones and leaves out a portion. This table has about 110,000 clones, approximately 90% appearing once. Germline values: CDR1 MNHEY, CDR2 SMNVEV (reference sequence). The CDR3 runs 15 residues. Trimming pared 3 bases from V and 7 bases from J, leaving 16 bases between. This TCR derives from an adult who received the AZD1222 COVID-19 vaccine. This sequence joins TRBV27 and TRBJ1-5; D unclear. The sequenced sample was peripheral blood, obtained 28 days after the second AZD1222 dose. CDR3 region: CASSLFSGSGQPQHF. CDR3 DNA sequence: TGTGCCAGCAGTTTGTTCTCAGGATCAGGCCAGCCCCAGCATTTT.